Sequencing of this TCR beta chain was carried out in a study of T-cell memory formation after mild COVID-19. The study, taken as a whole, reports: CD4/CD8 balance characterized clones contracting day 15 to 85, and CD4+ skew characterized later expanders.

This clonotype was observed at least ten times. Its antigen is unidentified. Germline CDR1 is SGHRS and CDR2 is YFSETQ. This CDR3 comprises 13 residues. V shed 3 bases and J shed 6 bases, with 10 bases lying between them. From the 5' RACE reads, TCRdb called clonotypes with MiXCR, one entry per CDR3 protein. The data show a few hundred thousand distinct CDR3 sequences, 8.2% seen once. This chain uses TRBV5-1 with TRBJ2-1; D remains unclear. Sequencing was performed on PBMCs or a T cell subset sorted from them (not recorded which). This receptor was obtained from a man between 18 and 29 years old who had mild COVID-19 (a few samples of this study predate the infection). Cell type and time point are not known. The CDR3 region is CASSSGWGNEQFF. CDR3 DNA sequence: TGCGCCAGCAGCTCCGGGTGGGGCAATGAGCAGTTCTTC.